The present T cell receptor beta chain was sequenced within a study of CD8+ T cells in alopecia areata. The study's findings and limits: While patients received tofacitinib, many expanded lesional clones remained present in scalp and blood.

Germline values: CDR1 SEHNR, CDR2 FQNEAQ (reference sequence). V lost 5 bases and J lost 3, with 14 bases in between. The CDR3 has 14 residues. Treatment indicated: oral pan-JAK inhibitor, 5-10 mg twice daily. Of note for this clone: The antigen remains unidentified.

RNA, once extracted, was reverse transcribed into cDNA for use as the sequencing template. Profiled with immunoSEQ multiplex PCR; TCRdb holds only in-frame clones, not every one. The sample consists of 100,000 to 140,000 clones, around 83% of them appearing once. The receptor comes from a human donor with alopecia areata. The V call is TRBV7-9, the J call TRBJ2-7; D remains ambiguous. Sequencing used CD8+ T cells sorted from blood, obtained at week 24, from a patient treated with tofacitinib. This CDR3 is CASSRSDTNYEQYF. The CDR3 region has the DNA TGTGCCAGCAGCCGATCCGACACGAACTACGAGCAGTACTTC.